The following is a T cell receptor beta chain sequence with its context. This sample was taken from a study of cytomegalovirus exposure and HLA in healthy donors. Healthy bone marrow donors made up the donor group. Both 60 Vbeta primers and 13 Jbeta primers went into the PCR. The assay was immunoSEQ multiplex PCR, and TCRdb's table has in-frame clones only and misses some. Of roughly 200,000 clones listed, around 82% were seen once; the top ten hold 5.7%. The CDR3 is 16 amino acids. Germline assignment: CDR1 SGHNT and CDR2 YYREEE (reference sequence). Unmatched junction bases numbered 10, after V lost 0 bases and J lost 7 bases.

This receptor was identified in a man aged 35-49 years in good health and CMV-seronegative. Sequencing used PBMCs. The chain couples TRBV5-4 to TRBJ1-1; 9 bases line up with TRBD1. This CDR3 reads CASSLVLQGAAFEAFF. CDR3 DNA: TGTGCCAGCAGCTTGGTTTTACAGGGGGCGGCTTTTGAAGCTTTCTTT.